Sequencing of this T cell receptor beta chain was carried out in a study of blood T cell repertoires in COVID-19. TCRdb's copy holds only in-frame clones and misses some; the assay was immunoSEQ multiplex PCR. The sample shows over 250,000 clones, 86% of them seen only once. CDR3 length equals 14 residues. The V and J ends lost 6 bases and 0 bases respectively, with 9 bases between them. Germline CDR1 MNHEY, CDR2 SVGAGI. This clone was counted only a few times. V gene TRBV6-5 combines with J gene TRBJ1-5; TRBD1 might be the D (5 bases). The sequenced sample consisted of peripheral blood. This sequence was found in a woman aged 70-85 years with COVID-19, enrolled during active disease. CDR3 sequence reads: CASRPGISNQPQHF. The CDR3 DNA reads as TGTGCCAGCAGACCAGGGATTAGCAATCAGCCCCAGCATTTT.